These 9 T cell receptor beta chains came from one sample sequenced in a study of blood T cell repertoires in COVID-19. TCRdb's copy holds only in-frame clones and misses some; the assay was immunoSEQ multiplex PCR. The data show hundreds of thousands of clones, 89% seen once. Sequencing was done on a sample of PBMCs or T cells enriched from blood (not recorded which). The receptors derive from a woman aged 40 to 50 who had recovered from COVID-19.

This chain connects TRBV27 to TRBJ2-1; D might be TRBD2 (6 bases). CDR3 length equals 15 residues. Trimming cost V 2 bases and J 4 bases, with 12 bases left between them. Germline V gene data show CDR1 as MNHEY and CDR2 as SMNVEV (reference sequence). In DNA form, the CDR3 reads TGTGCCAGCAGTTTAATCTACGGGGGATACAATGAGCAGTTCTTC. Translated: CASSLIYGGYNEQFF.

This chain connects TRBV4-3 to TRBJ2-7; TRBD1 might be the D (6 bases). The CDR3 is 15 amino acids. From germline, CDR1 is LGHNA and CDR2 YSLEER. Trimming took 3 bases from V and 0 from J, leaving 12 bases between them. The CDR3 region is CASSQNGTPSYEQYF. The CDR3 nucleotides are TGCGCCAGCAGCCAGAACGGGACACCCTCCTACGAGCAGTACTTC.

This rearrangement joins TRBV13 to TRBJ1-2, with D possibly matching TRBD1 (6 bases). This CDR3 region has 15 residues. Per the germline V gene, CDR1 is PRHDT and CDR2 is FYEKMQ (reference sequence). Trimming stripped 0 bases from V and 0 bases from J, with 8 bases between. The CDR3 region has the DNA TGTGCCAGCAGCTTAGGACAGGGCGCTAACTATGGCTACACCTTC. Translating it yields CASSLGQGANYGYTF.

This chain links TRBV10-3 with TRBJ2-1; 15 bases are shared with TRBD2. V lost 8 bases to trimming and J lost 9 bases; unmatched junction nucleotides: 11. The CDR3 spans 16 residues. Germline lookup yields CDR1 ENHRY and CDR2 SYGVKD. The CDR3 is CAIALGLAGGQSEQFF. CDR3 nucleotide sequence: TGTGCCATCGCCCTTGGACTAGCGGGGGGGCAGAGTGAGCAGTTCTTC.

The genes are TRBV3-1 (or the pseudogene TRBV3-2) and TRBJ2-2; 12 positions match TRBD2. The CDR3 is 21 amino acids. Trimming took 3 bases from V and 6 from J; bases not matched to a gene: 20. Germline lookup yields CDR1 LGHDT and CDR2 YNNKEL (reference sequence). CDR3 amino acids: CASSHTVPGQATSGSAGELFF. The CDR3 DNA reads as TGTGCCAGCAGCCATACCGTCCCGGGACAGGCGACTAGCGGGAGTGCCGGGGAGCTGTTTTTT.

This chain joins TRBV28 and TRBJ1-1, with D possibly matching TRBD1 (5 bases). Trimming shortened V by 3 bases and J by 6 bases, and 11 bases separated the two germline ends. Germline values: CDR1 MDHEN, CDR2 SYDVKM. The CDR3 is 13 residues long. DNA for the CDR3: TGTGCCAGCAGTTTTACCAGGGCCTCTGAAGCTTTCTTT. This translates into CASSFTRASEAFF.

This clone was recorded once. The rearrangement links TRBV9 to TRBJ1-4; no reliable D call. The V and J ends lost 2 bases and 2 bases respectively, with 7 bases between them. CDR3 length: 14 amino acids. Germline values: CDR1 SGDLS, CDR2 YYNGEE. CDR3 amino acids: CASSVQATNEKLFF. In nucleotides, the CDR3 is TGTGCCAGCAGCGTGCAGGCGACTAATGAAAAACTGTTTTTT.

This clone was recorded once. The chain joins TRBV3-1 (or the pseudogene TRBV3-2) to TRBJ2-7, with D possibly being TRBD2 (6 bases). Germline V CDR1 and CDR2: LGHDT, YNNKEL (reference sequence). Trimming stripped 4 bases from V and 0 bases from J, with 13 bases between. The CDR3 totals 15 residues. The CDR3 is CASSPRDLSSYEQYF. For the CDR3, the DNA is TGTGCCAGCAGCCCCCGGGACTTAAGCTCCTACGAGCAGTACTTC.

The V call is TRBV28, the J call TRBJ1-1, with 7 bases that match TRBD1. The CDR3 runs to 13 residues. The V gene end was trimmed by 7 bases and the J gene end by 8 bases; junction bases not matched to a gene: 10. The germline V gene has CDR1 MDHEN and CDR2 SYDVKM. In DNA, the CDR3 is TGTGCCAGCAACAGGGGAGGTATAGCGGAAGCTTTCTTT. Its translation is CASNRGGIAEAFF.